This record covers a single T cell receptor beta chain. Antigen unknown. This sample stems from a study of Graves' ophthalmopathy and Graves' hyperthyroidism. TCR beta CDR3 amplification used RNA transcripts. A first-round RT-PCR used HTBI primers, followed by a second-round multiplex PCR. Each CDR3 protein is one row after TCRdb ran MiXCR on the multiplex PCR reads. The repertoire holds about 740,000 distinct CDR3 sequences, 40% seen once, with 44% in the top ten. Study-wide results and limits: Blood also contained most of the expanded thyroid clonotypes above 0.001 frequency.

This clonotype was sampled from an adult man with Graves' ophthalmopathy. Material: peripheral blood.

DNA for the CDR3: TGTGCCAGCAGCTGGGGGACAGGGGAAGAGCAGTACTTC. This sequence encodes CASSWGTGEEQYF. The chain recombines TRBV11-2 with TRBJ2-7; 10 positions match TRBD1. With 4 bases clipped from V and 7 bases from J, the junction kept 4 bases outside the gene matches. The CDR3 contains 13 residues. CDR1 SGHAT and CDR2 FQNNGV come from the germline V gene.